This TCR beta chain appears in the sequencing data of a study of tumor-infiltrating lymphocytes in oesophageal squamous cell carcinoma. TCRdb re-derived calls from the PCR reads in MiXCR, one entry per CDR3 protein. This table holds more than 9,500 distinct CDR3 sequences, 50% to 70% found once. The CDR3 loop spans 15 amino acids. Unmatched junction bases numbered 14, after V lost 5 bases and J lost 7 bases. CDR1 SGHAT and CDR2 FQNNGV come from the germline V gene. The sample comprised esophageal tumor tissue. This receptor was obtained from a female donor with esophageal squamous cell carcinoma. The chain is built from TRBV11-2 and TRBJ2-7, with 7 bases lining up with TRBD1. CDR3 in amino acids: CASSSRDSSYNEQYF. The CDR3 bases are TGTGCCAGCAGCAGCCGGGACAGCTCCTACAATGAGCAGTACTTC.